The clone carrying this TCR beta chain was observed a single time. As yet, its antigen is unknown. There are 15 residues in the CDR3. CDR1 and CDR2 (germline): WNHNN, SYGVQD (reference sequence). The V segment lost 0 bases and the J segment 8 bases; nucleotides outside the gene matches: 7. The table came from immunoSEQ multiplex PCR; TCRdb's copy has only in-frame clones and leaves some out. The table lists 90,000 to 100,000 clones, over 85% of them singletons. Time point of the sample: week 47, end of study. Vaccination comprised doses that each held 300 ug of mutant IDH1 20-mer peptide, plus topical imiquimod. Eight vaccine injections were given to patients in weeks 1, 3, 5, 7, 11, 15, 19 and 23. This sample was taken from a study of a mutant IDH1 vaccine in newly diagnosed glioma. Study at large: Once 4-6 weeks had passed after radiotherapy alone, vaccination started, or it started with temozolomide cycles.

Findings and limits, study-wide: Changes to the top peripheral T cell clonotypes appeared unrelated to pseudoprogression.

The source was PBMCs, collected from a glioma patient whose treatment included an IDH1 peptide vaccine. The chain combines TRBV10-1 with TRBJ2-3, with TRBD1 identical over 8 bases. This TCR was sampled from a woman between 45 and 60 years old with glioma. CDR3 in amino acids: CASSESGQGPSTQYF. In DNA, the CDR3 is TGCGCCAGCAGTGAGTCCGGACAGGGACCGAGTACGCAGTATTTT.